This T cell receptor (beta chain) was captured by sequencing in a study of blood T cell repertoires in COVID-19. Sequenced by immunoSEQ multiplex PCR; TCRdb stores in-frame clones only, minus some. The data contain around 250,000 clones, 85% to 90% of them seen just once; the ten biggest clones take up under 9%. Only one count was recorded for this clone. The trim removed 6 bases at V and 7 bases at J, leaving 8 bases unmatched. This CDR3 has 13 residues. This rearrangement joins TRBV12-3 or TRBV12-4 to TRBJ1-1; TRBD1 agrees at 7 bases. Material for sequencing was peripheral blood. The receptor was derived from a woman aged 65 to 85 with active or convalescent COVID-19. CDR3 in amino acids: CASSFNQGDEAFF. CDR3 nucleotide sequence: TGTGCCAGCAGCTTTAATCAGGGGGATGAAGCTTTCTTT.